These 14 T cell receptor beta chains were all obtained from the same sample, sequenced in a study of beta chain features in type 1 diabetes. Findings of the study overall: A moderate, significant TCRB CDR3 shortening appeared in type 1 diabetes across four CD4+ subsets.

Antigens of these TCRs are unknown. As every portion of the isolated RNA was reverse transcribed, the sequencing read expressed TCRB transcripts. Only in-frame clones appear in the TCRdb table, and some are missing; sequencing was by immunoSEQ multiplex PCR. The sample yields approximately 150,000 clones, around 9% seen once. Sequences were obtained from central memory CD4+ T cells from blood. Every receptor here comes from a young man with type 1 diabetes.

This clone was detected only a few times. This chain uses TRBV7-9 with TRBJ1-4; TRBD1 matches 7 bases. The length of the CDR3 is 14 residues. Looked up from germline, CDR1 is SEHNR and CDR2 is FQNEAQ (reference sequence). The V segment lost 5 bases and the J segment 6 bases; nucleotides outside the gene matches: 6. CDR3 amino acids: CASSPSGTDEKLFF. The CDR3 region has the DNA TGTGCCAGCAGCCCGTCCGGGACAGATGAAAAACTGTTTTTT. The variable domain in full, with the rest retrieved from reference TRBV7-9 and TRBJ1-4, is DTGVSQNPRHKITKRGQNVTFRCDPISEHNRLYWYRQTLGQGPEFLTYFQNEAQLEKSRLLSDRFSAERPKGSFSTLEIQRTEQGDSAMYLCASSPSGTDEKLFFGSGTQLSVL.

The chain recombines TRBV4-3 with TRBJ2-1, with TRBD2 matching over 7 bases. V dropped 2 bases and J dropped 10; count of bases not matched to a gene: 11. The germline V gene has CDR1 LGHNA and CDR2 YSLEER. The CDR3 is made up of 15 amino acids. As DNA, the CDR3 is TGCGCCAGCAGCCAATCAAGACTAGCTAGCAGCGAGCAGTTCTTC. Translation gives CASSQSRLASSEQFF.

J is TRBJ2-1 and V is TRBV5-1; 9 bases map to TRBD2. CDR1 and CDR2 from the germline V gene are SGHRS and YFSETQ. This CDR3 region has 16 residues. With V trimmed by 4 bases and J by 4 bases, 9 bases remained unmatched. The CDR3 spells CASSPRSGGPYNEQFF. In nucleotides, the CDR3 is TGCGCCAGCAGCCCCCGTAGCGGGGGACCTTACAATGAGCAGTTCTTC.

A few counts support this clone. This sequence joins TRBV5-1 and TRBJ2-7; TRBD2 might be the D (6 bases). This CDR3 contains 19 residues. CDR1 and CDR2 from the germline V gene are SGHRS and YFSETQ. Trimming removed 0 bases from V and 3 bases from J, with 25 bases in between. In nucleotides, the CDR3 is TGCGCCAGCAGCTTGGCCGGAGGAAGTAGCGGACCGTCATACTACGAGCAGTACTTC. Translating it yields CASSLAGGSSGPSYYEQYF.

J is TRBJ2-2 and V is TRBV4-2; a possible D gene is TRBD1 (7 bases). Germline V gene lookup returns CDR1 LGHNA and CDR2 YNFKEQ. This CDR3 contains 16 residues. V dropped 4 bases and J dropped 0 bases, with 12 bases sitting between them. This chain's CDR3 is CASSPAGTANTGELFF. CDR3 nucleotide sequence: TGTGCCAGCAGCCCCGCGGGGACAGCGAACACCGGGGAGCTGTTTTTT.

This clone showed up just a few times. V usage is TRBV29-1 and J usage is TRBJ1-1; tentative D call: TRBD1 (6 bases). CDR1 SQVTM and CDR2 ANQGSEA come from the germline V gene. Trimming pared 7 bases from V and 5 bases from J, leaving 17 bases between. The CDR3 is made up of 13 amino acids. The CDR3 spells CSASFQGLTEAFF. DNA for the CDR3: TGCAGCGCCTCATTTCAGGGGCTGACTGAAGCTTTCTTT. Full variable domain (missing parts from reference TRBV29-1 and TRBJ1-1): SAVISQKPSRDICQRGTSLTIQCQVDSQVTMMFWYRQQPGQSLTLIATANQGSEATYESGFVIDKFPISRPNLTFSTLTVSNMSPEDSSIYLCSASFQGLTEAFFGQGTRLTVV.

This clone was recorded a few times. The chain links TRBV7-8 to TRBJ2-3; the match to TRBD2 covers 10 bases. Germline V gene sequence: CDR1 SGHVS, CDR2 FQNEAQ. The length of the CDR3 is 16 residues. V lost 6 bases, J lost 5 bases, and 11 bases stayed unmatched. Here the CDR3 reads CASSHNSGGPGDTQYF. CDR3 bases: TGTGCCAGCAGTCATAATAGCGGGGGGCCCGGAGATACGCAGTATTTT. Based on the CDR3 plus reference TRBV7-8 and TRBJ2-3, the full variable domain is GAGVSQSPRYKVAKRGQDVALRCDPISGHVSLFWYQQALGQGPEFLTYFQNEAQLDKSGLPSDRFFAERPEGSVSTLKIQRTQQEDSAVYLCASSHNSGGPGDTQYFGPGTRLTVL.

This clone turned up a few times. This chain uses TRBV7-8 with TRBJ1-5; D ambiguous. This CDR3 region has 13 residues. V dropped 5 bases and J dropped 2 bases, with 7 bases sitting between them. CDR1 is SGHVS and CDR2 is FQNEAQ in the germline V gene. CDR3 sequence reads: CASSNGGNQPQHF. DNA of the CDR3: TGTGCCAGCAGCAACGGGGGCAATCAGCCCCAGCATTTT.

This clone turned up a few times. The chain links TRBV7-2 to TRBJ1-2; D unclear. The V end was cut by 5 bases, the J end by 5 bases, with 12 bases between. This CDR3 is 13 amino acids long. The germline V gene has CDR1 SGHTA and CDR2 FQGNSA. The CDR3 region is CASSPSVEYGYTF. The CDR3 DNA reads as TGTGCCAGCAGCCCGTCGGTAGAGTATGGCTACACCTTC.

The gene calls are TRBV6-1 and TRBJ2-7, with TRBD1 matching 8 bases. The CDR3 sequence is 14 residues long. Germline CDR1 is MNHNS and CDR2 is SASEGT. V lost 6 bases and J lost 7; bases outside the gene matches: 11. CDR3 nucleotide sequence: TGTGCCAGCAGCCCAGGGGGCGGCCCCTGGGAGCAGTACTTC. Its translation: CASSPGGGPWEQYF.

This clone was recorded a few times. The chain joins TRBV7-2 to TRBJ1-2; 8 bases fit TRBD1. CDR3 length: 16 amino acids. Germline CDR1 reads SGHTA; CDR2 reads FQGNSA. Germline trimming cut 5 bases from V and 0 bases from J; bases unmatched to any gene: 8. CDR3 residues: CASSRTTGESNYGYTF. The CDR3, as DNA: TGTGCCAGCAGCCGCACGACAGGGGAATCTAACTATGGCTACACCTTC.

This clone was observed a handful of times. The CDR3 is CASSLAINSPLHF. The DNA of the CDR3 is TGTGCCAGCAGCTTAGCTATTAATTCACCCCTCCACTTT. This chain joins TRBV7-2 and TRBJ1-6; D remains unclear. The CDR3 is 13 residues long. V shed 0 bases and J shed 6 bases, with 3 bases lying between them. The germline gives CDR1 SGHTA, CDR2 FQGNSA.

This clone turned up a few times. The chain recombines TRBV29-1 with TRBJ2-5, with TRBD2 matching over 8 bases. The CDR3 extends over 12 amino acids. Germline lookup yields CDR1 SQVTM and CDR2 ANQGSEA. The V gene end was trimmed by 6 bases and the J gene end by 5 bases; junction bases not matched to a gene: 5. In nucleotides, the CDR3 is TGCAGCGTCCAGGGCGGGGGGGAGACCCAGTACTTC. Its translation is CSVQGGGETQYF.

The chain couples TRBV5-1 to TRBJ1-5; D gene uncertain. This CDR3 spans 15 amino acids. V was trimmed by 4 bases and J by 0 bases, leaving 11 bases between them. Per germline, CDR1 SGHRS and CDR2 YFSETQ. The CDR3 sequence is CASSLGEHSNQPQHF. The CDR3 coding sequence is TGCGCCAGCAGCCTAGGCGAGCATAGCAATCAGCCCCAGCATTTT. Complete variable domain (other parts from reference TRBV5-1 and TRBJ1-5): KAGVTQTPRYLIKTRGQQVTLSCSPISGHRSVSWYQQTPGQGLQFLFEYFSETQRNKGNFPGRFSGRQFSNSRSEMNVSTLELGDSALYLCASSLGEHSNQPQHFGDGTRLSIL.